This T cell receptor (beta chain) was profiled in a study of low-dose radiotherapy and immunotherapy resistance in tumors. This clonotype was recorded many times. Alpha- and beta-chain coverage of first-strand cDNA came from TRAV- and TRBV-specific primers. TCRs were amplified for roughly 20 PCR cycles with a constant-region primer and V-primer adapter. TCRdb fed the reads into MiXCR, producing one record per CDR3 protein. The sample gives over 65,000 distinct CDR3 sequences, roughly a sixth of which show up once; about 2.5% is in the top ten. Time point reported: before trial treatment. Along with nivolumab and ipilimumab, donors received aspirin, low-dose cyclophosphamide and low-dose radiotherapy. Those eligible were patients bearing advanced solid tumors lacking tumor-infiltrating lymphocytes. The CDR3 covers 18 residues. J lost 5 bases, V lost 5 bases, and 16 bases had no gene match. CDR1 and CDR2 from the germline V gene are WSHSY and SAAADI.

The gene calls are TRBV10-2 and TRBJ2-5, with 11 bases aligning to TRBD2. This specimen consisted of PBMCs, obtained before treatment. The TCR originated in a male donor with prostate cancer. The CDR3 loop is CASSPGTSGNAGGETQYF. As DNA, the CDR3 is TGCGCCAGCAGTCCCGGGACTAGCGGCAATGCCGGAGGGGAGACCCAGTACTTC.